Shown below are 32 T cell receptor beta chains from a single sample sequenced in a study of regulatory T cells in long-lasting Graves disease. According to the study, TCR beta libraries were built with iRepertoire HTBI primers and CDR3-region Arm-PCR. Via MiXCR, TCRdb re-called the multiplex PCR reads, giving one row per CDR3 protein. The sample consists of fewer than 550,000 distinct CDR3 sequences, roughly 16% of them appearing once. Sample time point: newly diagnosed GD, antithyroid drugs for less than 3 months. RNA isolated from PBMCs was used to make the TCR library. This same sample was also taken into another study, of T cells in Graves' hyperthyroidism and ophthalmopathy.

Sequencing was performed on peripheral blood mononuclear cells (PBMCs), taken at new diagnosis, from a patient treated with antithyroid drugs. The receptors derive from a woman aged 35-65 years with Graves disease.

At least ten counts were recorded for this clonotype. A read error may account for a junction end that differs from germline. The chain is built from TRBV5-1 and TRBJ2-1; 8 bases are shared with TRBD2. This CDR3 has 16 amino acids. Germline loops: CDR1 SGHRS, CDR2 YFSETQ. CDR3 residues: CASSLAGTSSYNEQFF. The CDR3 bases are TGTGCCAGCAGCTTGGCAGGGACTAGCTCCTACAATGAGCAGTTCTTC.

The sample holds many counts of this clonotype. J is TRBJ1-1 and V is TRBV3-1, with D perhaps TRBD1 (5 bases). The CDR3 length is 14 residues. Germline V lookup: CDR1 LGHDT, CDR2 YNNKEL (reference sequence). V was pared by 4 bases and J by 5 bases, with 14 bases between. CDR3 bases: TGTGCCAGCAGCCGAGCAGGGAGGGAGACTGAAGCTTTCTTT. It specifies CASSRAGRETEAFF.

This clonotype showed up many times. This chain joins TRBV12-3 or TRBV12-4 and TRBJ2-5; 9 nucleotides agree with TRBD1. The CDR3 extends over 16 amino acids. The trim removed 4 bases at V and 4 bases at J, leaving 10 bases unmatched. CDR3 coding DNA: TGTGCCAGCAGTTACGCCGGGACAGGGATTCCAGAGACCCAGTACTTC. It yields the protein CASSYAGTGIPETQYF.

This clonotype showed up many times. CDR3 coding DNA: TGTGCCAGCAGCCAAGAAGGGTCATACGAGCAGTACTTC. It yields the protein CASSQEGSYEQYF. The J gene is TRBJ2-7, the V gene TRBV3-1; D is uncertain. V shed 0 bases and J shed 4 bases, with 7 bases lying between them. Germline CDR1 and CDR2: LGHDT and YNNKEL (reference sequence). There are 13 residues in the CDR3.

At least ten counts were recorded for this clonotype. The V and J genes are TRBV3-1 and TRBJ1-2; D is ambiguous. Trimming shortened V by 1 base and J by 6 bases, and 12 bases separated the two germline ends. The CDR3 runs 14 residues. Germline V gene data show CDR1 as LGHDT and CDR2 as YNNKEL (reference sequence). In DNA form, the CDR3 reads TGTGCCAGCAGCCAAGGGGAAGGGCTGAATGGCTACACCTTC. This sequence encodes CASSQGEGLNGYTF. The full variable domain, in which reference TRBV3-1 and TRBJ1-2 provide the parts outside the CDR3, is DTAVSQTPKYLVTQMGNDKSIKCEQNLGHDTMYWYKQDSKKFLKIMFSYNNKELIINETVPNRFSPKSPDKAHLNLHINSLELGDSAVYFCASSQGEGLNGYTFGSGTRLTVV.

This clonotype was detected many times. The CDR3 loop reads CASRLGLARETQYF. Written as DNA, the CDR3 is TGTGCCAGCAGACTAGGACTAGCGAGAGAGACCCAGTACTTC. The V gene is TRBV3-1, the J gene TRBJ2-5, with TRBD2 matching 9 bases. There are 14 residues in the CDR3. CDR1 is LGHDT and CDR2 is YNNKEL in the germline V gene (reference sequence). With V trimmed by 6 bases and J by 4 bases, 6 bases remained unmatched.

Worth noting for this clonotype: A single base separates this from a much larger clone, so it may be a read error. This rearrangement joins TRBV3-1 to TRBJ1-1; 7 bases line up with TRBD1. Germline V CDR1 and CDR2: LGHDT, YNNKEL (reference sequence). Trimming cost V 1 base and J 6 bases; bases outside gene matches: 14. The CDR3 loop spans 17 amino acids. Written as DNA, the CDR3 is TGTGCCAGCAGCCAAGGGGAAACAGGGGTTTCGGACGCTGAAGCTTTCTTT. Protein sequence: CASSQGETGVSDAEAFF. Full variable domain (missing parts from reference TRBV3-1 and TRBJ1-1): DTAVSQTPKYLVTQMGNDKSIKCEQNLGHDTMYWYKQDSKKFLKIMFSYNNKELIINETVPNRFSPKSPDKAHLNLHINSLELGDSAVYFCASSQGETGVSDAEAFFGQGTRLTVV.

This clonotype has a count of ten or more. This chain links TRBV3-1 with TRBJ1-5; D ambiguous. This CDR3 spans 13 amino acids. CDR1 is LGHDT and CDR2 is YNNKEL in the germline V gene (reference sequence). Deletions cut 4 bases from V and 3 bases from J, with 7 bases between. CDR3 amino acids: CASSPRNNQPQHF. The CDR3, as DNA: TGTGCCAGCAGCCCACGGAACAATCAGCCCCAGCATTTT.

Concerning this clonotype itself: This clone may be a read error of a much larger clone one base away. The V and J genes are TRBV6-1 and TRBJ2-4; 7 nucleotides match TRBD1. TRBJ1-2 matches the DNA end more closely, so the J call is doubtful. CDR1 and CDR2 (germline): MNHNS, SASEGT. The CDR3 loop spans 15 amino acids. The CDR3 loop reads CTSSPGQLSFYGYTF. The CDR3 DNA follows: TGTACCAGCAGTCCGGGACAGCTATCTTTCTATGGCTACACCTTC.

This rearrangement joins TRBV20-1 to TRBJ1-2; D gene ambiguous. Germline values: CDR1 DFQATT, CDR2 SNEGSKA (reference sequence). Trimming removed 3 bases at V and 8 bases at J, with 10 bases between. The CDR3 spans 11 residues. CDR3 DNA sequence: TGCAGTGCTAGGAGGTATTGGGGCTACACCTTC. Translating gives CSARRYWGYTF.

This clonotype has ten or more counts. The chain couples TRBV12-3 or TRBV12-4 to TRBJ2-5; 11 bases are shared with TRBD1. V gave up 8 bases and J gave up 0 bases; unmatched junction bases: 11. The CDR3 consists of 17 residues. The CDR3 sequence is CASAGQGVYRYQETQYF. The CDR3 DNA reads TGTGCCAGCGCGGGACAGGGGGTGTATCGCTACCAAGAGACCCAGTACTTC.

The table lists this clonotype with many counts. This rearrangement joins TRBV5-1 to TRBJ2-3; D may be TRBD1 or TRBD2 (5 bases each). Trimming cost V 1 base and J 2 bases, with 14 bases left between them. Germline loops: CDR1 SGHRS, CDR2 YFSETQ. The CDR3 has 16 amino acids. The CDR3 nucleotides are TGCGCCAGCAGCTTGAGGCGGTTGGGGACCACAGATACGCAGTATTTT. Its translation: CASSLRRLGTTDTQYF.

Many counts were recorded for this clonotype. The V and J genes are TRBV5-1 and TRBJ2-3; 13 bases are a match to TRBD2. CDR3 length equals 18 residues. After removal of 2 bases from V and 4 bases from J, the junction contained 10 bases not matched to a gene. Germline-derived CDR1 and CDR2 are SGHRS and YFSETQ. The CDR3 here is CASSFNPTSGGASDTQYF. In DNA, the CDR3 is TGCGCCAGCAGCTTCAACCCTACTAGCGGGGGGGCCTCAGATACGCAGTATTTT.

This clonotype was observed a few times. For the CDR3, the DNA is TGTGCCAGCAGCAACCCGGCGACAGCGAACACTGAAGCTTTCTTT. Its protein product is CASSNPATANTEAFF. This chain links TRBV5-5 with TRBJ1-1; weak D call: TRBD1 (5 bases). Per the germline V gene, CDR1 is SGHKS and CDR2 is YYEKEE (reference sequence). This CDR3 is built from 15 residues. V was pared by 4 bases and J by 1 base, with 14 bases between.

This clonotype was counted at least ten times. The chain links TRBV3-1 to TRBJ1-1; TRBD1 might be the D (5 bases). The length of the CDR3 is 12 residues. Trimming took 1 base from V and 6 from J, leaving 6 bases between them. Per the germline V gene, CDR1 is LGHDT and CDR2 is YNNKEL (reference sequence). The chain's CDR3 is CASSQGQSEAFF. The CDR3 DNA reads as TGTGCCAGCAGCCAAGGACAGTCTGAAGCTTTCTTT. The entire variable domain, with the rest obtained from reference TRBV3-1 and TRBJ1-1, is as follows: DTAVSQTPKYLVTQMGNDKSIKCEQNLGHDTMYWYKQDSKKFLKIMFSYNNKELIINETVPNRFSPKSPDKAHLNLHINSLELGDSAVYFCASSQGQSEAFFGQGTRLTVV.

As DNA, the CDR3 is TGTGCCAGCAGCTTAGGCTTAGCGACCACAGATACGCAGTATTTT. This codes for CASSLGLATTDTQYF. The chain has TRBV11-3 and TRBJ2-3; tentative D call: TRBD2 (5 bases). Germline V gene sequence: CDR1 SGHNT, CDR2 YENEEA. CDR3 length: 15 amino acids. Trimming took off 1 base at V and 2 bases at J, with 10 bases between the two ends.

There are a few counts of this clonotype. CDR3 DNA: TGTGCCAGCAAAGTTTCCTATACGGGACTGCGGGTAGGAAAACTGTTTTTT. It codes for CASKVSYTGLRVGKLFF. The rearrangement links TRBV12-3 or TRBV12-4 to TRBJ1-4, with TRBD1 as a possible D gene (5 bases). V lost 7 bases to trimming and J lost 10 bases, with 28 bases between them. The length of the CDR3 is 17 residues.

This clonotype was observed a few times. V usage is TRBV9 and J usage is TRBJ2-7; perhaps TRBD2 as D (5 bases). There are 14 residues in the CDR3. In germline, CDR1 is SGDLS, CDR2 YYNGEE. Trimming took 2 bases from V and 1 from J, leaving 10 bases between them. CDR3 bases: TGTGCCAGCAGCGTCGGCGGGTTTTCCTACGAGCAGTACTTC. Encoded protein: CASSVGGFSYEQYF.

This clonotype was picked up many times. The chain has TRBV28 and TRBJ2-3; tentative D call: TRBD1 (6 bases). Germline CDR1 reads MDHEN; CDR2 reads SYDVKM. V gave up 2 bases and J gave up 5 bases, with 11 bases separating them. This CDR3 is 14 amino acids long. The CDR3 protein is CASSLEGRGDTQYF. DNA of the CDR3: TGTGCCAGCAGTTTAGAAGGCAGGGGAGATACGCAGTATTTT.

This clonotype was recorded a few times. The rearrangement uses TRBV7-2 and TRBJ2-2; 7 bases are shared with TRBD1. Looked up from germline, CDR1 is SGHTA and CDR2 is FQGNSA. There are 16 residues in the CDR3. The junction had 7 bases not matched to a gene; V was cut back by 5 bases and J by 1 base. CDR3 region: CASSAPTGMNTGELFF. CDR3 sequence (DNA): TGTGCCAGCAGCGCCCCGACAGGGATGAACACCGGGGAGCTGTTTTTT.

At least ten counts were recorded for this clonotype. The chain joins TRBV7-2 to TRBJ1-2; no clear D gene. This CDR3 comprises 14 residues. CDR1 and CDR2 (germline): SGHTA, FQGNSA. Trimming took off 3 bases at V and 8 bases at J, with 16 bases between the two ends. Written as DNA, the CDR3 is TGTGCCAGCAGCTTGGGGAGGAGGGCGGACGGCTACACCTTC. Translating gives CASSLGRRADGYTF. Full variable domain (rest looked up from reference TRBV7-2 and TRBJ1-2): GAGVSQSPSNKVTEKGKDVELRCDPISGHTALYWYRQSLGQGLEFLIYFQGNSAPDKSGLPSDRFSAERTGGSVSTLTIQRTQQEDSAVYLCASSLGRRADGYTFGSGTRLTVV.

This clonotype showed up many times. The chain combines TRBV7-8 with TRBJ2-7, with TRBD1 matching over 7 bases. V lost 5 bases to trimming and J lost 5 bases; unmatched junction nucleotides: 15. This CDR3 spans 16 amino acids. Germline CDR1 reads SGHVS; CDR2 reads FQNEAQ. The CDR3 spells CASSPRGGRDVHEQYF. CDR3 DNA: TGTGCCAGCAGCCCCCGAGGGGGCAGGGATGTCCACGAGCAGTACTTC. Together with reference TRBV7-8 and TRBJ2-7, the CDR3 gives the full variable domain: GAGVSQSPRYKVAKRGQDVALRCDPISGHVSLFWYQQALGQGPEFLTYFQNEAQLDKSGLPSDRFFAERPEGSVSTLKIQRTQQEDSAVYLCASSPRGGRDVHEQYFGPGTRLTVT.

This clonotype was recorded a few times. The CDR3 reads CASNADSMNTEAFF. CDR3 nucleotides: TGCGCCAGCAACGCGGACAGCATGAACACTGAAGCTTTCTTT. This chain links TRBV5-1 with TRBJ1-1; TRBD1 might be the D (6 bases). Germline loops: CDR1 SGHRS, CDR2 YFSETQ. Trimming took 6 bases from V and 0 from J, leaving 12 bases between them. CDR3 size: 14 residues.

DNA of the CDR3: TGTGCCAGCAGGGGCAGGGGGGGATTGGGGAACACCGGGGAGCTGTTTTTT. Its translation: CASRGRGGLGNTGELFF. The rearrangement links TRBV6-1 to TRBJ2-2; perhaps D is TRBD1 or TRBD2 (7 bases each). CDR1 is MNHNS, CDR2 SASEGT, per germline. CDR3 size: 17 residues. V was cut by 6 bases and J by 1 base, with 18 bases left in between.

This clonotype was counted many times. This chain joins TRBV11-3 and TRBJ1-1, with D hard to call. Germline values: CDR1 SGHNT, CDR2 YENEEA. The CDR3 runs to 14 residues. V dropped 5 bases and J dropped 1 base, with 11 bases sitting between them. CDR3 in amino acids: CASSTGLTNTEAFF. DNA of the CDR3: TGTGCCAGCAGCACGGGATTGACGAACACTGAAGCTTTCTTT.

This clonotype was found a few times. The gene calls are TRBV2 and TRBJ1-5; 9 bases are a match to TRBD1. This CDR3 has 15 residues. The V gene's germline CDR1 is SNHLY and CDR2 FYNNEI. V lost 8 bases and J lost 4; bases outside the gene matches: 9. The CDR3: CASGEDRGSNQPQHF. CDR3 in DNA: TGTGCCAGCGGGGAGGACAGGGGAAGTAATCAGCCCCAGCATTTT. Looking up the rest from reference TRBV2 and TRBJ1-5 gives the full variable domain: EPEVTQTPSHQVTQMGQEVILRCVPISNHLYFYWYRQILGQKVEFLVSFYNNEISEKSEIFDDQFSVERPDGSNFTLKIRSTKLEDSAMYFCASGEDRGSNQPQHFGDGTRLSIL.

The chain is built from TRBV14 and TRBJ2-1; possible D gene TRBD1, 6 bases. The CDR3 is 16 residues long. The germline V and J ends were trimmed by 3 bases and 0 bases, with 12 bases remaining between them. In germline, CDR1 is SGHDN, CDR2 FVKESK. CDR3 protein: CASSQIGTLSYNEQFF. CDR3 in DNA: TGTGCCAGCAGCCAGATCGGGACACTCTCCTACAATGAGCAGTTCTTC.

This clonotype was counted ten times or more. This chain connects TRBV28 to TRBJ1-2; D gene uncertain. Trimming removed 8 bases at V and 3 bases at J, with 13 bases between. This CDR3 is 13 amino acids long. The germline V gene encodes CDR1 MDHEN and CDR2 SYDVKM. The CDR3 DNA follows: TGTGCCAGCTCGCGGGATCCCTACTATGGCTACACCTTC. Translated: CASSRDPYYGYTF.

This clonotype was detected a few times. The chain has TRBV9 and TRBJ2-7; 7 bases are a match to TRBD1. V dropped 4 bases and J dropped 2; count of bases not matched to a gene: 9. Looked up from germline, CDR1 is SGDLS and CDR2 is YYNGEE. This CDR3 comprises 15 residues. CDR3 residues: CASSLGQEVPYEQYF. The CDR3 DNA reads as TGTGCCAGCAGCCTAGGACAGGAGGTCCCCTACGAGCAGTACTTC.

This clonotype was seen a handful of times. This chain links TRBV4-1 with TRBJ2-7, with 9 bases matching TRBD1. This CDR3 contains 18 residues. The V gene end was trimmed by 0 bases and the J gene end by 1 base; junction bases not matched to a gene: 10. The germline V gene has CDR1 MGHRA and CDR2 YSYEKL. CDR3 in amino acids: CASSQDRARTGASYEQYF. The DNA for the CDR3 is TGCGCCAGCAGCCAAGATCGGGCAAGGACAGGGGCATCCTACGAGCAGTACTTC.

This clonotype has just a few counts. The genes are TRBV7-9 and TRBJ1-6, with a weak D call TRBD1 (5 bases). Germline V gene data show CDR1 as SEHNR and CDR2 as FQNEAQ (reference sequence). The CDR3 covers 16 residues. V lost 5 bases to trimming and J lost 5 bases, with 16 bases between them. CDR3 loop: CASSPPGGENNSPLHF. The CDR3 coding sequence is TGTGCCAGCAGCCCTCCGGGGGGGGAGAATAATTCACCCCTCCACTTT.

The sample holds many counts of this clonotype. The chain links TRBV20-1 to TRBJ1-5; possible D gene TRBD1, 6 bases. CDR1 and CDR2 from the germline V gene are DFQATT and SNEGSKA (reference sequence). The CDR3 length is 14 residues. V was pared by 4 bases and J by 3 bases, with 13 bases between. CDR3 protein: CSAKGGVPNQPQHF. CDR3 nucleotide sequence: TGCAGTGCTAAGGGGGGGGTGCCCAATCAGCCCCAGCATTTT.